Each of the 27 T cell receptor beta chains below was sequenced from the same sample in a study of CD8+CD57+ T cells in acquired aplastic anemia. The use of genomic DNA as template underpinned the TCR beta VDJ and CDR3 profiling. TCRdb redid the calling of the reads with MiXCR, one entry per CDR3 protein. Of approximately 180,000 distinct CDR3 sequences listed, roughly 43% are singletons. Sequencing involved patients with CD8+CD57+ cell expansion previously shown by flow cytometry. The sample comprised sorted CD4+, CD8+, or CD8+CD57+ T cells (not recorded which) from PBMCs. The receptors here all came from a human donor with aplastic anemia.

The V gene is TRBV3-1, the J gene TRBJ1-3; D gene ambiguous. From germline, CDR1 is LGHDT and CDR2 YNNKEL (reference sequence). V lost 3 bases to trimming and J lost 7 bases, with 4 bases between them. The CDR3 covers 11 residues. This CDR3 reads CASSQVNTIYF. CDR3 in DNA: TGTGCCAGCAGCCAGGTGAACACCATATATTTT.

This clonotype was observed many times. CDR3 DNA: TGCAGTGCTAGAGATAATACGGGCTCCGATCAGCCCCAGCATTTT. Protein: CSARDNTGSDQPQHF. The chain links TRBV20-1 to TRBJ1-5; no clear D. The CDR3 spans 15 residues. Per germline, CDR1 DFQATT and CDR2 SNEGSKA (reference sequence). V was trimmed by 0 bases and J by 5 bases, leaving 14 bases between them.

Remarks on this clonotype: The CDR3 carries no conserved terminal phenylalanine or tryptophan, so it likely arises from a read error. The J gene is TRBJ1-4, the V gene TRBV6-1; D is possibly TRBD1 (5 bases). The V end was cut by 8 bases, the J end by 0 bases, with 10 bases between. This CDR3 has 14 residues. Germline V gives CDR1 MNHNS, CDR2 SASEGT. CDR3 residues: CASGRQTTNEKLFL. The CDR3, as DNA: TGTGCCAGCGGACGACAGACAACTAATGAAAAACTGTTTTTG.

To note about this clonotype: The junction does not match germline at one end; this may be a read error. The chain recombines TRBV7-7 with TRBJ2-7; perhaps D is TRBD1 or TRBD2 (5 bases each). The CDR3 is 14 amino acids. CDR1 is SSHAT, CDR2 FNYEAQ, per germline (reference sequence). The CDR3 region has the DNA TGTGCTAGCAGCCAAGGAGAGGGGTCGGGCGAGCAGTACTTC. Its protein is CASSQGEGSGEQYF.

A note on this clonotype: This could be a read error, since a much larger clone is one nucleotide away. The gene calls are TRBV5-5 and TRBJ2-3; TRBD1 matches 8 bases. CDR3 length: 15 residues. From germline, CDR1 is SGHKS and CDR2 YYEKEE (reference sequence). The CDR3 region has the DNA TGTGCCAGCAGCTTGGGACAGGGGACAACCGATACGCAGTGTTTT. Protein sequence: CASSLGQGTTDTQCF.

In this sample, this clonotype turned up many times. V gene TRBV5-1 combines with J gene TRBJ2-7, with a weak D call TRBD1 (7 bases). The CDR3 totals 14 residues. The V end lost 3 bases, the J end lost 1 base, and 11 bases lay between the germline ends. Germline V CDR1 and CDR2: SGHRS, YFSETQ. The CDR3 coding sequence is TGCGCCAGCAGCTCTCAGGGGGGATCCTACGAGCAGTACTTC. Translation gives CASSSQGGSYEQYF.

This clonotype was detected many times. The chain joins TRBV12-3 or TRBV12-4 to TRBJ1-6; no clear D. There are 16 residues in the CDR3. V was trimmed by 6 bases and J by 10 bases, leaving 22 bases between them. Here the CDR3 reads CASRRHPWVGGSPLHF. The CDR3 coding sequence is TGTGCCAGCAGACGACACCCGTGGGTGGGAGGATCACCCCTCCACTTT.

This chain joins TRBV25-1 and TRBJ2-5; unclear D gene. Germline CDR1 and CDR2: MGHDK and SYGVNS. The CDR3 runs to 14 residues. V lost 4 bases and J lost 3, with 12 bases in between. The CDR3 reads CASSGRRNEETQYF. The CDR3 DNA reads TGTGCCAGCAGTGGCCGCCGGAATGAAGAGACCCAGTACTTC.

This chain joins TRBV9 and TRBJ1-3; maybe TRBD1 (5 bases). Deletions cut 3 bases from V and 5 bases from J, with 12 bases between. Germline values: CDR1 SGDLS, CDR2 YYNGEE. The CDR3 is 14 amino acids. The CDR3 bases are TGTGCCAGCAGCGGAGGGGACGTCCGAAACACCATATATTTT. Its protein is CASSGGDVRNTIYF.

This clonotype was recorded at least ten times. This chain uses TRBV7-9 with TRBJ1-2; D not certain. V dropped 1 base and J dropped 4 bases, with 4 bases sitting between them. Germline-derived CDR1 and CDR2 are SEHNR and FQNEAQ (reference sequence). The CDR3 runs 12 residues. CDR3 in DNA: TGTGCCAGCAGCTTAGGGACCTATGGCTACACCTTC. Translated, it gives CASSLGTYGYTF.

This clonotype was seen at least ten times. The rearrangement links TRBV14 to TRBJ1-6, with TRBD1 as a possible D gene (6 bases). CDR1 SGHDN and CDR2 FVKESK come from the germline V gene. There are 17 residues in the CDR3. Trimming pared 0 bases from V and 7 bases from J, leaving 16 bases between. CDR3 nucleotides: TGTGCCAGCAGCCAAGATCCCAGGCCTACAGGGAATTCACCCCTCCACTTT. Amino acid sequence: CASSQDPRPTGNSPLHF.

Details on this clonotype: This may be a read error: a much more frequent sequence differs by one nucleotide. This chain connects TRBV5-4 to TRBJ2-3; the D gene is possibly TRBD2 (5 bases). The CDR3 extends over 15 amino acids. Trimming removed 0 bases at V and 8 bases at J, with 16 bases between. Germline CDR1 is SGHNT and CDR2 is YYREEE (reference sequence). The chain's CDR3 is CASSLVRSVASTQYF. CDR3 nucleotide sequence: TGTGCCAGCAGCTTGGTGAGATCCGTAGCGAGTACGCAGTATTTT. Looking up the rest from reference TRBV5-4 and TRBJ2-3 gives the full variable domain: ETGVTQSPTHLIKTRGQQVTLRCSSQSGHNTVSWYQQALGQGPQFIFQYYREEENGRGNFPPRFSGLQFPNYSSELNVNALELDDSALYLCASSLVRSVASTQYFGPGTRLTVL.

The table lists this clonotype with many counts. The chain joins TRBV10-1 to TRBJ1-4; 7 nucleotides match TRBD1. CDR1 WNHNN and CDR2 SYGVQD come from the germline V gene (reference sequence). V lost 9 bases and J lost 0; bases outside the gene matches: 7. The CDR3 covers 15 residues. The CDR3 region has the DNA TGCGCCAGATTCTCCGGGACAGCAACTAATGAAAAACTGTTTTTT. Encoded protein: CARFSGTATNEKLFF.

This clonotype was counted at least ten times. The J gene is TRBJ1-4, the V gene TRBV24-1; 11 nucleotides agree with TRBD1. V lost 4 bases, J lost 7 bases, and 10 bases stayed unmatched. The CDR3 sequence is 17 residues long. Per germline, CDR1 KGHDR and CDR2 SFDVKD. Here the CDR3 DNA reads TGTGCCACCAGTGACGCGCCAGGGACAGGGGGGGGTGAAAAACTGTTTTTT. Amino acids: CATSDAPGTGGGEKLFF.

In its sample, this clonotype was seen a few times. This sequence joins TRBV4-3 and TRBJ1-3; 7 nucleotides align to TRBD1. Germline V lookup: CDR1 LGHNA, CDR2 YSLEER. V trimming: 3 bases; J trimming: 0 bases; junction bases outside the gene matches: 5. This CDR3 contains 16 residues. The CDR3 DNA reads TGCGCCAGCAGCCATCCAGGGGGGAACTCTGGAAACACCATATATTTT. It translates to CASSHPGGNSGNTIYF.

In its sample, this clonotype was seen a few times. This chain's CDR3 is CATKSTDNTEAFF. The CDR3 DNA reads TGTGCCACCAAATCGACAGATAACACTGAAGCTTTCTTT. The chain uses TRBV24-1 and TRBJ1-1; tentatively, D is TRBD1 (5 bases). The CDR3 runs 13 residues. Trimming removed 8 bases at V and 2 bases at J, with 11 bases between. CDR1 is KGHDR, CDR2 SFDVKD, per germline.

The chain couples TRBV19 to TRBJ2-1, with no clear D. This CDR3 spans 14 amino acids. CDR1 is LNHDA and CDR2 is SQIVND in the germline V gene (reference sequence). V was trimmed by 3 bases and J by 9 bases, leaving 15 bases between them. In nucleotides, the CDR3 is TGTGCCAGTAGTATCCTCGCAGGCACCGGTGAGCAGTTCTTC. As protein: CASSILAGTGEQFF.

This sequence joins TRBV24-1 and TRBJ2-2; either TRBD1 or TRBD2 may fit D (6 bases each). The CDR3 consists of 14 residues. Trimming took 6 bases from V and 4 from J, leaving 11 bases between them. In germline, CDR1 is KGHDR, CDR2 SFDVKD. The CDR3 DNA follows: TGTGCCACCAGTACGGGGGCGGGCACCGGGGAGCTGTTTTTT. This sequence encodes CATSTGAGTGELFF.

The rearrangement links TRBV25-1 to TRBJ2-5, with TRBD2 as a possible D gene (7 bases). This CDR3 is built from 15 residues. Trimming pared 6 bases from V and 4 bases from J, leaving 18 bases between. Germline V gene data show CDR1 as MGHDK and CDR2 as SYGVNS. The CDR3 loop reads CASSPQGGAGETQYF. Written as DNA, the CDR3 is TGTGCCAGCAGCCCGCAAGGGGGGGCGGGAGAGACCCAGTACTTC.

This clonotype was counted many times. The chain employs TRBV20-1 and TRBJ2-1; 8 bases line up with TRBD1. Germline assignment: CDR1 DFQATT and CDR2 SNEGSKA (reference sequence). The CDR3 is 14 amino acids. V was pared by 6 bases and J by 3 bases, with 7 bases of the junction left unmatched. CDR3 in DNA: TGCAGTGCCACAAGACAGGGGAGCTACAATGAGCAGTTCTTC. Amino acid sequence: CSATRQGSYNEQFF.

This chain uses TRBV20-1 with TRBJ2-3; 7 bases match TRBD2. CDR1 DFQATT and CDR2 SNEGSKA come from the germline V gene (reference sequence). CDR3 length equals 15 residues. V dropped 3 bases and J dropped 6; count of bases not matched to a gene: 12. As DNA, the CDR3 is TGCAGTGCTAGTGTACCTCGACTAGCTTCGGATACGCAGTATTTT. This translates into CSASVPRLASDTQYF.

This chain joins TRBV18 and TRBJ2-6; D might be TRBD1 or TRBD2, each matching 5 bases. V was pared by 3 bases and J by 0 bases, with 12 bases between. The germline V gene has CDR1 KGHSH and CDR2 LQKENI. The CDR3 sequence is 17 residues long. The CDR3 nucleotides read TGTGCCAGCTCACCCGGGATCGGGGCCTCTGGGGCCAACGTCCTGACTTTC. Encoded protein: CASSPGIGASGANVLTF.

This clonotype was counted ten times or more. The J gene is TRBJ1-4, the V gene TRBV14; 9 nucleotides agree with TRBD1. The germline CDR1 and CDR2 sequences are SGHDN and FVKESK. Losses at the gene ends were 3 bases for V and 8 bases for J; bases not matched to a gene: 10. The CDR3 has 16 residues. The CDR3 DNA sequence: TGTGCCAGCAGCCAGATACAGGGGGCTATAGGCGAAAAACTGTTTTTT. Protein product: CASSQIQGAIGEKLFF.

DNA of the CDR3: TGCAGCGTTGGGACTAGCGGAAACAATGAGCAGTTCTTC. Amino acid sequence: CSVGTSGNNEQFF. The chain carries TRBV29-1 and TRBJ2-1; 10 bases agree with TRBD2. The germline CDR1 and CDR2 sequences are SQVTM and ANQGSEA. With V trimmed by 4 bases and J by 5 bases, 2 bases remained unmatched. The CDR3 totals 13 residues.

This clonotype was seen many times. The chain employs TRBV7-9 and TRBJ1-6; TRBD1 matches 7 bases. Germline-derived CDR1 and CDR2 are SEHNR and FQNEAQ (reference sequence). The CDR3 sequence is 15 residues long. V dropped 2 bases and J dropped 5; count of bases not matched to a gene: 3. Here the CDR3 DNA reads TGTGCCAGCAGCTTACTACAGGGGAATAATTCACCCCTCCACTTT. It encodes CASSLLQGNNSPLHF.

CDR3 DNA sequence: TGTGCCAGCAGCTTGGCTACTAGCTATGGGTACGAGCAGTACTTC. Protein sequence: CASSLATSYGYEQYF. This chain joins TRBV5-6 and TRBJ2-7; D is perhaps TRBD2 (6 bases). Germline lookup yields CDR1 SGHDT and CDR2 YYEEEE. V dropped 0 bases and J dropped 4 bases, with 14 bases sitting between them. This CDR3 is built from 15 residues.

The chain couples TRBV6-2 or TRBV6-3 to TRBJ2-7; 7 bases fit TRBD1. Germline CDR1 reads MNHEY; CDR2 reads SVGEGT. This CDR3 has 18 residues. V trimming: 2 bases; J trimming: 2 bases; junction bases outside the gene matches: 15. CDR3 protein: CASSYLRGRGQATYEQYF. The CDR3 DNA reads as TGTGCCAGCAGTTACCTTAGGGGGAGAGGACAGGCGACCTACGAGCAGTACTTC.